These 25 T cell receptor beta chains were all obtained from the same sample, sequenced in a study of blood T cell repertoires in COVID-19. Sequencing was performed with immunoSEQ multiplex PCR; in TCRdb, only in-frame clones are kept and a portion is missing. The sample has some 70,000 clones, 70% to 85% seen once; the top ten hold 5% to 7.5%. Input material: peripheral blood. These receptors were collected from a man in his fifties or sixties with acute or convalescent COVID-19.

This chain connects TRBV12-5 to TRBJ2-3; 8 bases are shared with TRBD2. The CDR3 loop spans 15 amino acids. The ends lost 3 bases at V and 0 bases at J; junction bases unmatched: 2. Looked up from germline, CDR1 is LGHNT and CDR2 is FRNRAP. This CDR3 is CASGLAGVSTDTQYF. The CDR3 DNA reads TGTGCTAGTGGTTTAGCGGGGGTAAGCACAGATACGCAGTATTTT.

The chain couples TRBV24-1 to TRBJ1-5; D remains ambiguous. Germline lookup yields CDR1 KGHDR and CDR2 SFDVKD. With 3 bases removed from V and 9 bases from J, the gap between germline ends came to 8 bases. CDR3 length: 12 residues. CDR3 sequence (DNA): TGTGCCACCAGTGATCCCGGGAGGCCCCAGCATTTT. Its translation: CATSDPGRPQHF.

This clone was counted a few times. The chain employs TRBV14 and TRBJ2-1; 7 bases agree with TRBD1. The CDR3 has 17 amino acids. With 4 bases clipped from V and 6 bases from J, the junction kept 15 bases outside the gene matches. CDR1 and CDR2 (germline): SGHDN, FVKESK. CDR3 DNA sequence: TGTGCCAGCAGCCGGGGAATGGGGACAGTCCTGCTCAATGAGCAGTTCTTC. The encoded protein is CASSRGMGTVLLNEQFF.

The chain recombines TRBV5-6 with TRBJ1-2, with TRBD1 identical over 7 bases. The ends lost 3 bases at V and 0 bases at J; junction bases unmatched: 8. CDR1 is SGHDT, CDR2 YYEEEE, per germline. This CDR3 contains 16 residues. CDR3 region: CASSSQVDRTNYGYTF. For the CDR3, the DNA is TGTGCCAGCAGCTCCCAGGTGGACAGGACTAACTATGGCTACACCTTC. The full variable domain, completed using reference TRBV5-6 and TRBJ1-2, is DAGVTQSPTHLIKTRGQQVTLRCSPKSGHDTVSWYQQALGQGPQFIFQYYEEEERQRGNFPDRFSGHQFPNYSSELNVNALLLGDSALYLCASSSQVDRTNYGYTFGSGTRLTVV.

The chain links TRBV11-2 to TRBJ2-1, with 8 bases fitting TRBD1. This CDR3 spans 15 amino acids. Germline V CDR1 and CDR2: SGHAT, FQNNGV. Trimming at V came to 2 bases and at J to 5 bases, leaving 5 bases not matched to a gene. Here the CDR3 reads CASSLRGQVNNEQFF. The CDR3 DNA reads TGTGCCAGCAGCTTACGGGGACAGGTTAACAATGAGCAGTTCTTC.

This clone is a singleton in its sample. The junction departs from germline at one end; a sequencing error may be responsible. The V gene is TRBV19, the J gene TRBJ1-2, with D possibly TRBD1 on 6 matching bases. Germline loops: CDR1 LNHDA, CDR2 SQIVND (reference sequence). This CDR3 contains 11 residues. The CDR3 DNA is TGTGCCAGTAGGGACAGCCGAAGATGGGCGTTC. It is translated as CASRDSRRWAF.

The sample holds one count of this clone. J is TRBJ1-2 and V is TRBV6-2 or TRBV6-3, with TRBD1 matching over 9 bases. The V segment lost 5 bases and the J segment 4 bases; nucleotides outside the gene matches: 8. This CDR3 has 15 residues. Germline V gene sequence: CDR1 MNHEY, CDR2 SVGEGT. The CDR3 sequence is CASSAAGTGRYGYTF. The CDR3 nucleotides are TGTGCCAGCAGTGCCGCCGGGACAGGGCGCTATGGCTACACCTTC.

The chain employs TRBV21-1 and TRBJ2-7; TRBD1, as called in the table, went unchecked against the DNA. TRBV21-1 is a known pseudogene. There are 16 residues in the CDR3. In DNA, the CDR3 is TGTGCCAGCAGCACCCTCCGGGACAGAGGGTCCTACGAGCAGTACGTC. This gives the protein CASSTLRDRGSYEQYV.

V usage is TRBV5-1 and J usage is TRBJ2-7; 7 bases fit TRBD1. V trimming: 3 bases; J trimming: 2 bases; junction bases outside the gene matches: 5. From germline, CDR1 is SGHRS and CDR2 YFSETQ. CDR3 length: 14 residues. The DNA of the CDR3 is TGCGCCAGCAGCTATCGGACAGGAGCCTACGAGCAGTACTTC. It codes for CASSYRTGAYEQYF.

CDR3 sequence reads: CAISGWMGVSTDTQYF. CDR3 sequence (DNA): TGTGCCATCAGTGGGTGGATGGGAGTAAGCACAGATACGCAGTATTTT. The gene calls are TRBV10-3 and TRBJ2-3; TRBD2 is a possible D gene (5 bases). V lost 4 bases, J lost 0 bases, and 14 bases lay in between. This CDR3 has 16 residues. Germline-derived CDR1 and CDR2 are ENHRY and SYGVKD.

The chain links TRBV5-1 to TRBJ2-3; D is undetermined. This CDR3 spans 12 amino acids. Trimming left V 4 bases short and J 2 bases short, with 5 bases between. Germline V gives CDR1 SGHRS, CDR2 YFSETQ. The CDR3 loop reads CASSRDTDTQYF. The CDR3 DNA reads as TGCGCCAGCAGCAGAGACACAGATACGCAGTATTTT.

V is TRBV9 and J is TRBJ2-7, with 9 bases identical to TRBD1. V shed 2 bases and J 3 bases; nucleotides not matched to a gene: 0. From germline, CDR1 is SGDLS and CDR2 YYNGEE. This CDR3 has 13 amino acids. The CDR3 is CASSVTGGYEQYF. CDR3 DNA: TGTGCCAGCAGCGTGACAGGGGGCTACGAGCAGTACTTC.

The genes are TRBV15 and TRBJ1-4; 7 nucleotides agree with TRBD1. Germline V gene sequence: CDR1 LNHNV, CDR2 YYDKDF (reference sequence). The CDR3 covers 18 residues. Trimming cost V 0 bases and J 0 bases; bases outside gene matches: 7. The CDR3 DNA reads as TGTGCCACCAGCAGAGATCTCAGGGGACAGACAACTAATGAAAAACTGTTTTTT. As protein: CATSRDLRGQTTNEKLFF.

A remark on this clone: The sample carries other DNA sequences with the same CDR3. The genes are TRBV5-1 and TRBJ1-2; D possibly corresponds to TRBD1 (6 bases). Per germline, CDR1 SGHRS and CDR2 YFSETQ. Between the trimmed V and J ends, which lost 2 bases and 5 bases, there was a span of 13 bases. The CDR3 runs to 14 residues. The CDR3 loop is CASSLQGPGYGYTF. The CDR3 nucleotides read TGCGCCAGCAGCTTACAGGGCCCCGGGTATGGCTACACCTTC.

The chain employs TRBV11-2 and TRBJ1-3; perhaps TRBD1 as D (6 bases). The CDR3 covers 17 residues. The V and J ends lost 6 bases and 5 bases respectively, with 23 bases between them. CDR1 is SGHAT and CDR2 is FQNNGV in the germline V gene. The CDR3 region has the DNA TGTGCCAGCAGATTGGGGCCGGGACAAGGAAGGCGAAACACCATATATTTT. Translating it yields CASRLGPGQGRRNTIYF.

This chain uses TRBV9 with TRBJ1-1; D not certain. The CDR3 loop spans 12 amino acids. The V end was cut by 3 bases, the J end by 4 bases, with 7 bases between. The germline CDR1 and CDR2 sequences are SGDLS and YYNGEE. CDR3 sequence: CASSAAGTEAFF. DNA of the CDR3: TGTGCCAGCAGCGCGGCGGGCACTGAAGCTTTCTTT.

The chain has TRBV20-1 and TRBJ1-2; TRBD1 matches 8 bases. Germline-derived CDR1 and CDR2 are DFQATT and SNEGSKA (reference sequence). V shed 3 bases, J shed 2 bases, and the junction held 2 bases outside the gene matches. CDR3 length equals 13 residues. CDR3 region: CSASNRGNYGYTF. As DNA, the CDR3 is TGCAGTGCTAGTAACAGGGGGAACTATGGCTACACCTTC.

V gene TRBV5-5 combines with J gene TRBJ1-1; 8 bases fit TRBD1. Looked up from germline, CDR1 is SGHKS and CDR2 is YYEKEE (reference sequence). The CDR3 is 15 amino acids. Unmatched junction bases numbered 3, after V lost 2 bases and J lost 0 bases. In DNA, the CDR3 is TGTGCCAGCAGCTTCGGGACAGGTCTGAACACTGAAGCTTTCTTT. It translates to CASSFGTGLNTEAFF.

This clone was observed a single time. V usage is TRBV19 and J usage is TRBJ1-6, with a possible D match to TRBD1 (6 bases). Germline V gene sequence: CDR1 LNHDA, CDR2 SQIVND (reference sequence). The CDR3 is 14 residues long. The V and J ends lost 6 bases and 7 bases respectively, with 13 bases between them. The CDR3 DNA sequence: TGTGCCAGTAGCCTGACAGGCTGGAATTCACCCCTCCACTTT. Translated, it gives CASSLTGWNSPLHF.

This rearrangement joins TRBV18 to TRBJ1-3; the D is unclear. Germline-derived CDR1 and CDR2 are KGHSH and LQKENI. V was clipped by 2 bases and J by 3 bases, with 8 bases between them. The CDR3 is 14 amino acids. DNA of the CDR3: TGTGCCAGCTCACCATCCGGAGGTGGAAACACCATATATTTT. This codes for CASSPSGGGNTIYF. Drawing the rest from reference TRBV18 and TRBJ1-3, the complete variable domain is NAGVMQNPRHLVRRRGQEARLRCSPMKGHSHVYWYRQLPEEGLKFMVYLQKENIIDESGMPKERFSAEFPKEGPSILRIQQVVRGDSAAYFCASSPSGGGNTIYFGEGSWLTVV.

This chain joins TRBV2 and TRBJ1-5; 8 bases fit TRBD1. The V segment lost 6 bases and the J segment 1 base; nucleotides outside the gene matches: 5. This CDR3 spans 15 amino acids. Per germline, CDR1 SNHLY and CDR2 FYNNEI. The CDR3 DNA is TGTGCCAGCAGAGACAGGGGTTTGAGCAATCAGCCCCAGCATTTT. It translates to CASRDRGLSNQPQHF.

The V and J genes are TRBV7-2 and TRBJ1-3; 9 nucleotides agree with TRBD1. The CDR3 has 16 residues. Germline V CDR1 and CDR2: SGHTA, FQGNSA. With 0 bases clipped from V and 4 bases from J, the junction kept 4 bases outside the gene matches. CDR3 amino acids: CASSLAGTGLGNTIYF. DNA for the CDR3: TGTGCCAGCAGCTTAGCCGGGACAGGGTTGGGAAACACCATATATTTT.

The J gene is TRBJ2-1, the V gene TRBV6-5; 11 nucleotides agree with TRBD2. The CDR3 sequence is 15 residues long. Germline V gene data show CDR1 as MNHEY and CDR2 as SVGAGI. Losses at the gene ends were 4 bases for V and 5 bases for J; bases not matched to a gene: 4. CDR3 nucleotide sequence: TGTGCCAGCAGTTCGCTAGCGGGGGGACACAATGAGCAGTTCTTC. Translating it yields CASSSLAGGHNEQFF.

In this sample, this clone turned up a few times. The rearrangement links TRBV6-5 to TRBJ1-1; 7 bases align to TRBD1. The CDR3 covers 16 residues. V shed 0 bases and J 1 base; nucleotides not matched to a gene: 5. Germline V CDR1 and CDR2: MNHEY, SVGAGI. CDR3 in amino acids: CASSYSLTGTNTEAFF. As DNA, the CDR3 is TGTGCCAGCAGTTACTCGTTGACAGGGACGAACACTGAAGCTTTCTTT.

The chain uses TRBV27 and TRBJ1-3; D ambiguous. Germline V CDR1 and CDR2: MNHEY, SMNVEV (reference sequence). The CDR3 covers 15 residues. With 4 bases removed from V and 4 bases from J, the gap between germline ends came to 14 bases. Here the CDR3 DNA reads TGTGCCAGCAGTTCTACACAGAACATGGGAAACACCATATATTTT. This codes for CASSSTQNMGNTIYF.